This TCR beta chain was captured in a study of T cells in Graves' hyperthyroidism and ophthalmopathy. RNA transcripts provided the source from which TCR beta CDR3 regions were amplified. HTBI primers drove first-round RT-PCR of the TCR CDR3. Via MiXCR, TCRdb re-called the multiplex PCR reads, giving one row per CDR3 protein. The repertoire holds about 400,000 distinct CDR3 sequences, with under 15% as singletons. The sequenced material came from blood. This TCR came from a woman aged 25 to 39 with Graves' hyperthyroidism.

DNA of the CDR3: TGTGCCAGCAGTTACTCTTCGATTGAGCAGCCCCAGCATTTT. It yields the protein CASSYSSIEQPQHF. This chain connects TRBV6-6 to TRBJ1-5; D is unclear. V was shortened by 0 bases and J by 7 bases, with 10 bases between the two germline ends. Germline V gene data show CDR1 as MNHNY and CDR2 as SVGAGI (reference sequence). The CDR3 has 14 residues.